This TCR beta chain was recorded in a study of human T cells and chemical hapten exposure. Turning to the study itself: Sensitizing treatment utilized 2% DPC over a roughly 2 cm by roughly 2 cm portion of upper inner arm skin. Each patient's scalp received weekly diphenylcyclopropenone throughout the roughly 25-week study. The upper back received 0.01% DPC by patch testing, with results read at 6 days.

TCRdb fed the RACE reads into MiXCR, producing one record per CDR3 protein. The sample has some 90,000 distinct CDR3 sequences, roughly a tenth seen once; the top ten hold more than 0.85%. Noted time point: patch test 3, about 24 weeks after DPC sensitization. Treatment denoted: therapeutic diphenylcyclopropenone sensitization with weekly scalp DPC. Every patch test was put on after a blood sample was taken. This clonotype was picked up a small number of times. CDR1 and CDR2 (germline): MNHEY, SVGAGI. The CDR3 has 15 residues. The trim removed 6 bases at V and 4 bases at J, leaving 8 bases unmatched. This sequence joins TRBV6-5 and TRBJ2-1; 8 bases match TRBD2. Here the sequenced sample was whole blood, taken in connection with sensitization to the hapten diphenylcyclopropenone (DPC). This TCR was recovered from a woman under 40 with alopecia areata. Some clones in this sample may be carry-over from other donors' samples. DNA for the CDR3: TGTGCCAGCAGCGGGGGGGGCGGGATTTACAATGAGCAGTTCTTC. Translating gives CASSGGGGIYNEQFF.